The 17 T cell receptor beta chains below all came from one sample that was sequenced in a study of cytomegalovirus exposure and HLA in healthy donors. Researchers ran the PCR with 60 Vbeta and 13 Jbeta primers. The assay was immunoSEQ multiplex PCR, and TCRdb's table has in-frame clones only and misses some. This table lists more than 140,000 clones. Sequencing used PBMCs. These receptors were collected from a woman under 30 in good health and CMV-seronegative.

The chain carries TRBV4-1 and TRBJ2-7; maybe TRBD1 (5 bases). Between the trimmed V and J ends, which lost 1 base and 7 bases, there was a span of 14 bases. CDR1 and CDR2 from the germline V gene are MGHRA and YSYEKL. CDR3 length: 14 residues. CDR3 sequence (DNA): TGCGCCAGCAGCCAAGCGGGCAGGGTAGATGAGCAGTACTTC. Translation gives CASSQAGRVDEQYF.

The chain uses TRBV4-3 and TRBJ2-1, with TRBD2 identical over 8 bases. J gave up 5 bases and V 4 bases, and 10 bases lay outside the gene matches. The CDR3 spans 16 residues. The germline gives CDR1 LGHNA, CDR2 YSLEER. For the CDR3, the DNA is TGCGCCAGCAGCCCGTTACTAGCGGAGTGGAACAATGAGCAGTTCTTC. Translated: CASSPLLAEWNNEQFF.

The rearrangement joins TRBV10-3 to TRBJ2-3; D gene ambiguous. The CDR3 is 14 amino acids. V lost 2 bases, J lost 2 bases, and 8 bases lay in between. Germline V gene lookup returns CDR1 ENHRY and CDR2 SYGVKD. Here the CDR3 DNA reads TGTGCCATCAGTGAGCAGACAACCACAGATACGCAGTATTTT. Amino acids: CAISEQTTTDTQYF.

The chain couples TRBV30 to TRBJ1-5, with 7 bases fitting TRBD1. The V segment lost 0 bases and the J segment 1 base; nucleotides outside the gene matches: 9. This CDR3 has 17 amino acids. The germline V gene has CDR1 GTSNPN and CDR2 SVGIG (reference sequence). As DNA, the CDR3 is TGTGCCTGGAGTGTACGGGCAGGGGGTCGGAGCAATCAGCCCCAGCATTTT. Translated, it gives CAWSVRAGGRSNQPQHF.

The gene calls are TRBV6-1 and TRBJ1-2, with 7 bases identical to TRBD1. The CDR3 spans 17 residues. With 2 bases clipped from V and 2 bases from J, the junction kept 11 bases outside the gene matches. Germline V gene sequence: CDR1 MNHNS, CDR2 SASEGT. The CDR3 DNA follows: TGTGCCAGCAGTGAATTTAAGGGGGCAGGCCTGAACTATGGCTACACCTTC. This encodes CASSEFKGAGLNYGYTF.

CDR3 sequence: CAWSKTPRVGGTQYF. CDR3 nucleotide sequence: TGTGCCTGGAGCAAAACCCCCAGGGTCGGGGGGACCCAGTACTTC. This chain uses TRBV30 with TRBJ2-5; a possible D gene is TRBD2 (6 bases). Trimming took off 3 bases at V and 7 bases at J, with 21 bases between the two ends. The germline CDR1 and CDR2 sequences are GTSNPN and SVGIG (reference sequence). This CDR3 has 15 amino acids.

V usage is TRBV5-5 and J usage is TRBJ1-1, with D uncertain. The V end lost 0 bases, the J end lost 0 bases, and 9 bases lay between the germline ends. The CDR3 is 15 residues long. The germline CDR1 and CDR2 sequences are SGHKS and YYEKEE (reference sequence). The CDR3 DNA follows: TGTGCCAGCAGCTTGGGAGCAGACTTGAACACTGAAGCTTTCTTT. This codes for CASSLGADLNTEAFF.

The CDR3 loop is CASSIGTGRRAFF. As DNA, the CDR3 is TGTGCCAGTAGTATCGGGACAGGGAGGAGAGCTTTCTTT. The chain combines TRBV19 with TRBJ1-1; 9 positions match TRBD1. The trim removed 3 bases at V and 10 bases at J, leaving 6 bases unmatched. This CDR3 comprises 13 residues. Germline CDR1 LNHDA, CDR2 SQIVND (reference sequence).

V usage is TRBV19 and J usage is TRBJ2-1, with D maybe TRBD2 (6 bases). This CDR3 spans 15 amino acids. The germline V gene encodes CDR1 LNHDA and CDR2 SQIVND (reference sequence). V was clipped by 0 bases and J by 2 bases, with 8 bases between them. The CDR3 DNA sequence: TGTGCCAGTAGTATAGAGGGAGGAGCCTACAATGAGCAGTTCTTC. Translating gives CASSIEGGAYNEQFF.

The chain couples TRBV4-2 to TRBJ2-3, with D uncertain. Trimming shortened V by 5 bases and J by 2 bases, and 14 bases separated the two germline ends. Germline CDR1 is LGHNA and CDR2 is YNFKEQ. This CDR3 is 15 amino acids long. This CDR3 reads CASSKIWSPTDTQYF. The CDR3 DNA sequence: TGTGCCAGCAGCAAGATCTGGAGTCCCACAGATACGCAGTATTTT.

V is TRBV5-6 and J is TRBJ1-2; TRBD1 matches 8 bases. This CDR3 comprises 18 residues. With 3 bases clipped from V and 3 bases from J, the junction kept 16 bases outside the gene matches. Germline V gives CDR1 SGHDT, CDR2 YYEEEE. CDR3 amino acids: CASSSRRTGILLYYGYTF. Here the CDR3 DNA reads TGTGCCAGCAGCTCCCGAAGGACAGGGATCCTCTTATACTATGGCTACACCTTC.

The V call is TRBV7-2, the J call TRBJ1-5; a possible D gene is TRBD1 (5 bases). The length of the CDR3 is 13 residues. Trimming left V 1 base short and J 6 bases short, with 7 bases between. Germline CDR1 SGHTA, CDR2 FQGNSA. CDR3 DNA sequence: TGTGCCAGCAGCTTAGGCAGGGTTCAGCCCCAGCATTTT. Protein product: CASSLGRVQPQHF.

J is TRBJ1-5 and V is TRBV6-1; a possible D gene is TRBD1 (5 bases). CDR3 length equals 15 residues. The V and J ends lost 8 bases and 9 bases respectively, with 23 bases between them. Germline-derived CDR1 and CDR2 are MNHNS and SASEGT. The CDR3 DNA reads TGTGCCAGCTCCGAAATGTGGACAAGTATACGGCCCCAGCATTTT. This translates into CASSEMWTSIRPQHF.

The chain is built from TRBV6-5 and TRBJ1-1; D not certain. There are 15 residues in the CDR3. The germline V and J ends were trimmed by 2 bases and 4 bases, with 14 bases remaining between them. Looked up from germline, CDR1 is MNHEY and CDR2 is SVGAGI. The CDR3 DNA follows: TGTGCCAGCAGTTACATCCTGGTCGAGGGCACTGAAGCTTTCTTT. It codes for CASSYILVEGTEAFF.

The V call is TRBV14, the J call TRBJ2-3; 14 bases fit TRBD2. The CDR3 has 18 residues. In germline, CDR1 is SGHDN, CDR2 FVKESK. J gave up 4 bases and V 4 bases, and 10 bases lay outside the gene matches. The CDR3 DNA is TGTGCCAGCAGCCGACAAGGGGGGACTAGCGGGAGCCCAGATACGCAGTATTTT. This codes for CASSRQGGTSGSPDTQYF.

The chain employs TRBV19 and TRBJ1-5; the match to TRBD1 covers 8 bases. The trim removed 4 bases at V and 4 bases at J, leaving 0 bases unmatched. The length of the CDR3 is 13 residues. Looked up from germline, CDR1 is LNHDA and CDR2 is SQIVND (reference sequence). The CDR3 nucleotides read TGTGCCAGTAGTAACAGGGGGAATCAGCCCCAGCATTTT. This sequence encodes CASSNRGNQPQHF.

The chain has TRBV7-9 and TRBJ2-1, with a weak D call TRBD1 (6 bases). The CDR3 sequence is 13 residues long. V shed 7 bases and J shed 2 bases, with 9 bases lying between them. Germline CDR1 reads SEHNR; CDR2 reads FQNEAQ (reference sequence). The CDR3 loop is CASIEGAYNEQFF. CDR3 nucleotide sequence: TGTGCCAGCATTGAGGGGGCCTACAATGAGCAGTTCTTC.